These 20 T cell receptor beta chains were all obtained from the same sample, sequenced in a study of T-cell reconstitution after alpha-beta-depleted transplantation in children. Library preparation (for TCRbeta) was performed with unique molecular identifiers. From the PCR reads, TCRdb called clonotypes with MiXCR, one entry per CDR3 protein. The table lists nearly 200,000 distinct CDR3 sequences, roughly 6.3% of them singletons. The sequencing used PBMCs, collected before TCRalphabeta/CD19-depleted stem cell transplant. The source is a girl younger than two with combined immunodeficiency, due to receive a stem cell transplant.

The genes are TRBV28 and TRBJ1-5; the D is unclear. V was trimmed by 3 bases and J by 4 bases, leaving 7 bases between them. Germline V gene sequence: CDR1 MDHEN, CDR2 SYDVKM. The length of the CDR3 is 13 residues. As DNA, the CDR3 is TGTGCCAGCAGTTTTAGCTTTAATCAGCCCCAGCATTTT. It codes for CASSFSFNQPQHF.

In this sample, this clonotype turned up many times. The V call is TRBV12-3 or TRBV12-4, the J call TRBJ1-1; D is possibly TRBD1 (5 bases). The CDR3 contains 17 residues. Trimming removed 2 bases at V and 0 bases at J, with 16 bases between. CDR3 region: CASSLSPAGSMNTEAFF. The CDR3 DNA reads TGTGCCAGCAGTTTATCCCCGGCAGGGAGCATGAACACTGAAGCTTTCTTT.

This clonotype was seen a single time. This may stem from a read error, because a much larger clone lies one nucleotide away. The V call is TRBV12-3 or TRBV12-4, the J call TRBJ1-1, with D uncertain. This CDR3 has 13 amino acids. The CDR3 reads CASILVGPNGAFF. For the CDR3, the DNA is TGTGCCAGCATTTTAGTCGGCCCCAACGGAGCTTTCTTT.

This clonotype came up many times. The gene calls are TRBV4-3 and TRBJ2-3, with a possible D match to TRBD2 (7 bases). Trimming shortened V by 4 bases and J by 8 bases, and 16 bases separated the two germline ends. Per the germline V gene, CDR1 is LGHNA and CDR2 is YSLEER. The CDR3 spans 14 residues. The CDR3 coding sequence is TGCGCCAGCAGCCCAAGGGGGGGCCCTGCTACGCAGTATTTT. Protein: CASSPRGGPATQYF.

This clonotype was detected ten times or more. The rearrangement joins TRBV4-3 to TRBJ2-7; possibly TRBD1 for D (6 bases). The CDR3 is 14 amino acids. The V gene lost 4 bases and the J gene lost 8 bases, with 18 bases spanning the gap. The germline CDR1 and CDR2 sequences are LGHNA and YSLEER. Here the CDR3 DNA reads TGCGCCAGCAGCCCAGTGGGGGAAAGGGGGAAGCAGTACTTC. Protein product: CASSPVGERGKQYF.

Many counts were recorded for this clonotype. V is TRBV5-8 and J is TRBJ2-7; D gene unclear. The CDR3 has 14 amino acids. Germline assignment: CDR1 SGHTS and CDR2 YDEGEE. Trimming removed 4 bases from V and 0 bases from J, with 11 bases in between. CDR3: CASSADPGSYEQYF. In DNA form, the CDR3 reads TGTGCCAGCAGCGCGGATCCCGGCTCCTACGAGCAGTACTTC.

This clonotype has at least ten counts. V and J are TRBV24-1 and TRBJ2-2, with D perhaps TRBD2 (5 bases). V was clipped by 6 bases and J by 6 bases, with 10 bases between them. This CDR3 is 13 amino acids long. Germline V gene lookup returns CDR1 KGHDR and CDR2 SFDVKD. CDR3 coding DNA: TGTGCCACCAGTCGGGCTAGCCCCGGGGAGCTGTTTTTT. Amino acids: CATSRASPGELFF.

This clonotype was counted at least ten times. The chain joins TRBV3-1 to TRBJ2-3; tentative D call: TRBD1 (6 bases). Between the trimmed V and J ends, which lost 5 bases and 11 bases, there was a span of 14 bases. This CDR3 comprises 12 residues. Germline-derived CDR1 and CDR2 are LGHDT and YNNKEL (reference sequence). Written as DNA, the CDR3 is TGTGCCAGCAGCAAGGACAGTAGCTGGCAGTATTTT. It encodes CASSKDSSWQYF.

This clonotype was observed a handful of times. The chain is built from TRBV4-3 and TRBJ1-5; D gene unclear. Germline V lookup: CDR1 LGHNA, CDR2 YSLEER. V lost 1 base and J lost 4, with 11 bases in between. The CDR3 sequence is 15 residues long. This CDR3 reads CASSQGSGVNQPQHF. The CDR3 DNA is TGCGCCAGCAGCCAAGGGTCCGGGGTGAATCAGCCCCAGCATTTT.

This clonotype was recorded many times. V and J are TRBV29-1 and TRBJ1-2; 7 bases agree with TRBD1. The ends lost 6 bases at V and 4 bases at J; junction bases unmatched: 8. The CDR3 runs 13 residues. Germline V gene lookup returns CDR1 SQVTM and CDR2 ANQGSEA. Here the CDR3 DNA reads TGCAGCGTATTACCGGACAGGCGCTATGGCTACACCTTC. Amino acid sequence: CSVLPDRRYGYTF.

This chain links TRBV4-1 with TRBJ1-3; weak D call: TRBD1 (6 bases). The length of the CDR3 is 18 residues. In germline, CDR1 is MGHRA, CDR2 YSYEKL. Trimming shortened V by 2 bases and J by 0 bases, and 17 bases separated the two germline ends. CDR3 bases: TGCGCCAGCAGCCAATCATTTTCAGGGGAAGGCTCTGGAAACACCATATATTTT. This sequence encodes CASSQSFSGEGSGNTIYF.

This clonotype was recorded many times. The rearrangement uses TRBV29-1 and TRBJ1-2; no clear D. The germline V gene has CDR1 SQVTM and CDR2 ANQGSEA. Trimming pared 4 bases from V and 5 bases from J, leaving 11 bases between. This CDR3 has 12 residues. The CDR3 loop is CSVVTNYYGYTF. CDR3 nucleotides: TGCAGCGTTGTTACAAACTATTATGGCTACACCTTC.

This clonotype was observed at least ten times. This chain uses TRBV7-8 with TRBJ2-1, with D perhaps assigned TRBD1 or TRBD2 (6 bases each). The germline gives CDR1 SGHVS, CDR2 FQNEAQ. This CDR3 has 16 residues. Trimming removed 7 bases at V and 4 bases at J, with 20 bases between. Here the CDR3 reads CASTSVGGHEYNEQFF. In nucleotides, the CDR3 is TGTGCCAGCACTTCTGTCGGGGGACACGAATACAATGAGCAGTTCTTC. Filled out from reference TRBV7-8 and TRBJ2-1, the complete variable domain reads GAGVSQSPRYKVAKRGQDVALRCDPISGHVSLFWYQQALGQGPEFLTYFQNEAQLDKSGLPSDRFFAERPEGSVSTLKIQRTQQEDSAVYLCASTSVGGHEYNEQFFGPGTRLTVL.

This clonotype was detected many times. The J gene is TRBJ2-1, the V gene TRBV11-2, with D possibly matching TRBD1 (5 bases). V gave up 5 bases and J gave up 15 bases, with 17 bases separating them. Germline CDR1 and CDR2: SGHAT and FQNNGV. The CDR3 totals 12 residues. In DNA form, the CDR3 reads TGTGCCAGCAGCCCGTGGGCAGGGTTGGGGTTCTTC. Its protein product is CASSPWAGLGFF.

This clonotype was found many times. This chain links TRBV20-1 with TRBJ2-3; D uncertain. The CDR3 loop spans 13 amino acids. Germline lookup yields CDR1 DFQATT and CDR2 SNEGSKA (reference sequence). Trimming took off 3 bases at V and 0 bases at J, with 7 bases between the two ends. CDR3 loop: CSARVDSTDTQYF. CDR3 nucleotide sequence: TGCAGTGCTAGGGTCGACAGCACAGATACGCAGTATTTT.

This clonotype was recorded at least ten times. The chain carries TRBV29-1 and TRBJ1-5, with D tentatively TRBD1 (5 bases). V was shortened by 4 bases and J by 7 bases, with 17 bases between the two germline ends. Germline CDR1 and CDR2: SQVTM and ANQGSEA. This CDR3 comprises 14 residues. CDR3 sequence (DNA): TGCAGCGTTGTGGTTGGGGCAGTAGGCCAGCCCCAGCATTTT. It is translated as CSVVVGAVGQPQHF.

This clonotype was seen ten or more times. The rearrangement links TRBV7-9 to TRBJ1-6; TRBD1 might be the D (6 bases). CDR3 length: 15 residues. Germline CDR1 is SEHNR and CDR2 is FQNEAQ (reference sequence). V was shortened by 4 bases and J by 8 bases, with 15 bases between the two germline ends. The CDR3 DNA is TGTGCCAGCAGCTCGTCACAGGGACGCGATTCACCCCTCCACTTT. Translated, it gives CASSSSQGRDSPLHF. Filled out from reference TRBV7-9 and TRBJ1-6, the complete variable domain reads DTGVSQNPRHKITKRGQNVTFRCDPISEHNRLYWYRQTLGQGPEFLTYFQNEAQLEKSRLLSDRFSAERPKGSFSTLEIQRTEQGDSAMYLCASSSSQGRDSPLHFGNGTRLTVT.

This clonotype has at least ten counts. This rearrangement joins TRBV6-5 to TRBJ2-2; D remains ambiguous. The germline V and J ends were trimmed by 6 bases and 1 base, with 15 bases remaining between them. The CDR3 runs 16 residues. Germline V gene lookup returns CDR1 MNHEY and CDR2 SVGAGI. The DNA for the CDR3 is TGTGCCAGCAGGAGTAGAATGAGCAGGAACACCGGGGAGCTGTTTTTT. This translates into CASRSRMSRNTGELFF.

This clonotype was picked up many times. The chain combines TRBV7-9 with TRBJ2-1; the D is unclear. Per germline, CDR1 SEHNR and CDR2 FQNEAQ (reference sequence). The V and J ends lost 4 bases and 5 bases respectively, with 9 bases between them. The CDR3 is 13 amino acids. The CDR3 here is CASSSQENNEQFF. The CDR3 DNA sequence: TGTGCCAGCAGCTCGCAGGAAAACAATGAGCAGTTCTTC. Using reference TRBV7-9 and TRBJ2-1 for the parts outside the CDR3, the full variable domain is DTGVSQNPRHKITKRGQNVTFRCDPISEHNRLYWYRQTLGQGPEFLTYFQNEAQLEKSRLLSDRFSAERPKGSFSTLEIQRTEQGDSAMYLCASSSQENNEQFFGPGTRLTVL.

The sample holds many counts of this clonotype. The CDR3: CASSLTRGSNYGYTF. In nucleotides, the CDR3 is TGTGCCAGCAGCTTAACTCGAGGATCTAACTATGGCTACACCTTC. This chain uses TRBV11-2 with TRBJ1-2, with no clear D. This CDR3 is 15 amino acids long. Trimming pared 2 bases from V and 0 bases from J, leaving 10 bases between. Germline V CDR1 and CDR2: SGHAT, FQNNGV.